Reported below is one T cell receptor beta chain. Trimming removed 5 bases from V and 1 base from J, with 19 bases in between. In germline, CDR1 is MNHEY, CDR2 SMNVEV (reference sequence). The CDR3 extends over 17 amino acids. The sample is drawn from a study of cytomegalovirus exposure and HLA in healthy donors. The PCR had 60 Vbeta and 13 Jbeta primers. The repertoire was sequenced with immunoSEQ multiplex PCR; TCRdb's copy has only in-frame clones and lacks some. This sample carries 150,000 to 200,000 clones, approximately 80% of them seen once, and the ten largest clones take about 9.7%. The receptor comes from a man aged 18-30 years in good health and CMV-seropositive. Input material: PBMCs. The rearrangement joins TRBV27 to TRBJ2-3; D perhaps matches TRBD2 (6 bases). CDR3 sequence: CASSPRDLWGGTDTQYF. In nucleotides, the CDR3 is TGTGCCAGCAGTCCCCGGGACTTGTGGGGGGGCACAGATACGCAGTATTTT.